The rows below give T cell receptor beta chains drawn from one sample of a study of beta chain features in type 1 diabetes. Here immunoSEQ multiplex PCR was the method, and the copy in TCRdb shows in-frame clones only, minus some. This sample has about 320,000 clones; less than 15% occur once, and the top ten carry approximately 6.7%. Sample: central memory CD4+ T cells from blood. The receptors here all came from a man under 40 in good health. The conserved cysteine and the conserved F or W are not part of the CDR3 here.

j_call cdr3_length v_call cdr3_aa
TRBJ2-7 9 TRBV5-4 ASRSDYEQY
TRBJ2-3 13 TRBV4-3 ASSQANYNTDTQY
TRBJ2-3 12 TRBV7-3 ASSPSGIIDTQY
TRBJ2-1 13 TRBV6-5 AISASGQANNEQF
TRBJ2-1 14 TRBV5-4 ASSPRGGHSYNEQF
TRBJ1-2 10 TRBV6-5 ASGGQNYGYT
TRBJ2-2 15 TRBV4-2 ASSQDLDSGFAGELF
TRBJ1-1 12 TRBV9 ASSPGPVNTEAF
TRBJ2-3 18 TRBV29-1 SVEPRWGREKSASTGTQY
TRBJ1-2 11 TRBV29-1 SVTGGDRAGYT
TRBJ1-2 14 TRBV11-3 ASSDSSGWTGYGYT
TRBJ1-1 11 TRBV30 AWISQVNTEAF
TRBJ1-2 10 TRBV27 ASSSPPSGYT
TRBJ1-3 7 TRBV20-1 SARHTIY
TRBJ2-3 10 TRBV29-1 SVDAGAYTQY
TRBJ1-1 12 TRBV9 ASSVVPESTEAF
TRBJ2-3 14 TRBV18 ASSPLAGELTDTQY
TRBJ1-2 10 TRBV6-1 ASQTGDYGYT
TRBJ1-6 12 TRBV6-5 ASSSGGIKSPLH
TRBJ2-3 16 TRBV4-3 ASSHLQGASIEADTQY
TRBJ2-3 12 TRBV7-9 ASSLSWSTDTQY
TRBJ1-2 11 TRBV6-1 ASSWDRGYGYT
TRBJ2-4 11 TRBV10-3 ASSFGLANIQY
TRBJ1-6 13 TRBV9 ASSVATGGISPLH
TRBJ2-3 12 TRBV9 ASSDTSGRDTQY
TRBJ1-2 13 TRBV7-7 ASSLVHRRTDGYT
TRBJ2-1 10 TRBV4-3 ASSQNRNEQF
TRBJ2-7 12 TRBV15 ATSRAGDRAEQY
TRBJ1-2 9 TRBV5-6 ASNLRDGYT
TRBJ1-5 13 TRBV7-2 ASSSARRPRQPQH
TRBJ1-2 11 TRBV27 ATQGQGRNGYT
TRBJ1-5 16 TRBV7-6 ASSPGTETKYRYQPQH
TRBJ2-2 12 TRBV7-2 ASSYTGVTGELF
TRBJ1-1 10 TRBV29-1 SASKDGTEAF
TRBJ1-2 11 TRBV2 ASSEKGGYGYT
TRBJ2-5 12 TRBV10-1 ASSPGPKGETQY
TRBJ1-6 16 TRBV14 ASSALRGGGSYNSPLH
TRBJ2-5 13 TRBV11-2 ASSNRQGRQETQY
TRBJ2-3 11 TRBV5-6 ASSFASSDTQY
TRBJ2-2 14 TRBV4-2 ASSRDGTENTGELF
TRBJ2-1 13 TRBV6-5 ASKGAAGEANEQF
TRBJ1-1 9 TRBV19 ASSTKTEAF
TRBJ1-1 13 TRBV11-3 ASSLGQGMNTEAF
TRBJ1-1 13 TRBV6-5 ASSSQGGGTTEAF
TRBJ1-5 13 TRBV18 ASSPRQGLNQPQH
TRBJ2-2 10 TRBV10-2 ASLTSPGELF
- 15 TRBV7-8 ASSLAGSGTGAYEQY
TRBJ1-4 14 TRBV5-6 ASSGRWTGGVEKLF
TRBJ1-6 13 TRBV6-5 ASSSRQGNNSPLH
TRBJ2-5 10 TRBV7-6 ASSPGQETQY
TRBJ2-1 11 TRBV7-3 ASSLREGDKQF
TRBJ1-3 13 TRBV6-1 ASSEGWDTRETIY